The 13 T cell receptor beta chains below come from one sample, sequenced in a study of identical twins. MiXCR, run by TCRdb on the 5' RACE reads, gives a single entry per CDR3 protein. The sample consists of 1.5 million to 2 million distinct CDR3 sequences, about 32% of them appearing once. The sequencing sample was made of cord blood. The receptors derive from a newborn girl in good health.

This clonotype was counted a single time. This chain links TRBV6-1 with TRBJ1-1, with a tentative D call TRBD1 (6 bases). Germline loops: CDR1 MNHNS, CDR2 SASEGT. Trimming took 7 bases from V and 2 from J, leaving 11 bases between them. The CDR3 runs to 13 residues. The CDR3, as DNA: TGTGCCAGCATCAGGGACACAAACACTGAAGCTTTCTTT. Its translation is CASIRDTNTEAFF.

This clonotype was recorded at least ten times. The chain combines TRBV29-1 with TRBJ2-1, with TRBD1 matching 7 bases. The CDR3 length is 16 residues. Germline V lookup: CDR1 SQVTM, CDR2 ANQGSEA. The J segment lost 0 bases and the V segment lost 7 bases, leaving 12 bases of the junction unmatched. Here the CDR3 DNA reads TGCAGCGCCAGGGGGTGGGGCGGATCCTCCTACAATGAGCAGTTCTTC. It yields the protein CSARGWGGSSYNEQFF.

The V gene is TRBV12-3 or TRBV12-4, the J gene TRBJ2-1, with 10 bases aligning to TRBD2. This CDR3 has 16 residues. With 3 bases clipped from V and 4 bases from J, the junction kept 6 bases outside the gene matches. The chain's CDR3 is CASSFRTSGYYNEQFF. The CDR3 region has the DNA TGTGCCAGCAGTTTTCGGACTAGCGGATATTACAATGAGCAGTTCTTC.

This clonotype was seen only a few times. The chain combines TRBV3-1 with TRBJ1-1; D not resolved. The germline gives CDR1 LGHDT, CDR2 YNNKEL (reference sequence). Trimming pared 0 bases from V and 3 bases from J, leaving 8 bases between. This CDR3 has 14 amino acids. For the CDR3, the DNA is TGTGCCAGCAGCCAAGAAGGGAGTTACACTGAAGCTTTCTTT. This translates into CASSQEGSYTEAFF.

This clonotype has only a few counts. The chain is built from TRBV4-1 and TRBJ1-6, with a weak D call TRBD1 (6 bases). The CDR3 consists of 17 residues. The germline V gene has CDR1 MGHRA and CDR2 YSYEKL. Between the trimmed V and J ends, which lost 2 bases and 4 bases, there was a span of 15 bases. The CDR3 region is CASSQLTGTDYNSPLHF. The CDR3 DNA is TGCGCCAGCAGCCAACTCACAGGGACTGATTATAATTCACCCCTCCACTTT.

With respect to this clonotype: Germline and junction disagree at one end, which may indicate a read error. The rearrangement links TRBV12-3 or TRBV12-4 to TRBJ1-2; D not certain. The CDR3 length is 12 residues. For the CDR3, the DNA is TGTGCCAGCAGCCTCGTTTTCTATGGCTGCACCTTC. It yields the protein CASSLVFYGCTF.

On this clonotype: Sequence at one end of the junction differs from germline and may be a read error. This chain connects TRBV3-1 to TRBJ2-3; a weak D match, TRBD2 (6 bases). Per the germline V gene, CDR1 is LGHDT and CDR2 is YNNKEL (reference sequence). The CDR3 runs 15 residues. CDR3 sequence reads: CASNQEPAGIDTQYF. CDR3 DNA: TGTGCCAGCAACCAAGAACCCGCGGGAATAGATACGCAGTATTTT.

This clonotype was seen more than once but under ten times. The chain employs TRBV24-1 and TRBJ2-5, with D tentatively TRBD1 or TRBD2 (6 bases each). Germline CDR1 is KGHDR and CDR2 is SFDVKD. V was trimmed by 3 bases and J by 5 bases, leaving 12 bases between them. The CDR3 runs to 14 residues. In nucleotides, the CDR3 is TGTGCCACCAGTGATAGGGGGGCAGGGGAGACCCAGTACTTC. This sequence encodes CATSDRGAGETQYF.

V is TRBV20-1 and J is TRBJ1-1; perhaps TRBD1 as D (5 bases). Germline CDR1 reads DFQATT; CDR2 reads SNEGSKA (reference sequence). This CDR3 is built from 12 residues. V was pared by 6 bases and J by 2 bases, with 10 bases between. CDR3 in amino acids: CSAATDNTEAFF. CDR3 in DNA: TGCAGTGCCGCGACAGACAACACTGAAGCTTTCTTT.

This sequence joins TRBV6-6 and TRBJ1-5, with no clear D. Germline V lookup: CDR1 MNHNY, CDR2 SVGAGI (reference sequence). Trimming pared 0 bases from V and 7 bases from J, leaving 10 bases between. This CDR3 contains 14 residues. The CDR3 sequence is CASSYSSVGQPQHF. DNA for the CDR3: TGTGCCAGCAGTTACTCGTCGGTTGGGCAGCCCCAGCATTTT.

This clonotype was found a few times. This chain joins TRBV28 and TRBJ2-4, with TRBD2 identical over 7 bases. V lost 5 bases to trimming and J lost 6 bases; unmatched junction nucleotides: 13. Germline V CDR1 and CDR2: MDHEN, SYDVKM. The CDR3 is made up of 16 amino acids. The CDR3 reads CASSPPVAGQGNIQYF. The CDR3 DNA follows: TGTGCCAGCAGTCCCCCGGTAGCGGGTCAGGGAAACATTCAGTACTTC.

This clonotype has a count of ten or more. The V and J genes are TRBV27 and TRBJ2-1; D assignment may be TRBD1 or TRBD2 (5 bases each). Per germline, CDR1 MNHEY and CDR2 SMNVEV (reference sequence). CDR3 size: 13 residues. Trimming left V 2 bases short and J 10 bases short, with 12 bases between. The DNA of the CDR3 is TGTGCCAGCAGTTTAGGGAGAGACAGAGAGCAGTTCTTC. Protein: CASSLGRDREQFF.

Concerning this clonotype: A read error is possible here, since a much larger clone lies one base away. The rearrangement uses TRBV27 and TRBJ1-2; 8 bases are a match to TRBD1. After removal of 6 bases from V and 7 bases from J, the junction contained 7 bases not matched to a gene. The CDR3 has 13 amino acids. Germline V gene lookup returns CDR1 MNHEY and CDR2 SMNVEV (reference sequence). The CDR3 sequence: CASRLTGDCGYTF. The CDR3 DNA is TGTGCCAGCAGGCTGACAGGGGACTGTGGCTACACCTTC.